The 3 T cell receptor beta chains presented below share a single source sample, sequenced in a study of T cells in Graves' hyperthyroidism and ophthalmopathy. Amplification of TCR beta CDR3 regions used RNA as the template. HTBI primers were the set used in a first-round RT-PCR of the TCR CDR3. TCRdb reprocessed the multiplex PCR reads via MiXCR and lists one record per CDR3 protein. The sample includes about 98,000 distinct CDR3 sequences, 35% to 45% of them seen just once. Sequenced input: peripheral blood or thyroid tissue (not recorded which). The receptors derive from a woman in her 30s with Graves' hyperthyroidism.

The table lists this clonotype with many counts. A much more abundant neighbour one base away suggests this may be a read error. CDR3 region: CASGSLEPYF. The CDR3 DNA reads as TGTGCCAGTGGGAGCCTCGAGCCGTACTTC. The V call is TRBV19, the J call TRBJ2-7; D is possibly TRBD2 (5 bases). The CDR3 runs 10 residues. CDR1 and CDR2 (germline): LNHDA, SQIVND (reference sequence).

This clonotype has ten or more counts. V is TRBV5-4 and J is TRBJ1-1; D ambiguous. The CDR3 covers 13 residues. CDR1 and CDR2 from the germline V gene are SGHNT and YYREEE (reference sequence). V shed 5 bases and J shed 1 base, with 9 bases lying between them. CDR3 sequence: CASSRESNTEAFF. In nucleotides, the CDR3 is TGTGCCAGCAGTAGGGAATCGAACACTGAAGCTTTCTTT.

This clonotype showed up many times. The J gene is TRBJ1-2, the V gene TRBV5-4; 7 bases map to TRBD1. This CDR3 has 13 residues. The J segment lost 1 base and the V segment lost 9 bases, leaving 6 bases of the junction unmatched. From germline, CDR1 is SGHNT and CDR2 YYREEE (reference sequence). In nucleotides, the CDR3 is TGTGCCATTCAGGACAGGAGTAACTATGGCTACACCTTC. Translated, it gives CAIQDRSNYGYTF.